A single sample is the source of the 27 T cell receptor beta chains below, sequenced in a study of OX40 agonist ivuxolimab in advanced cancers. Produced via immunoSEQ multiplex PCR; TCRdb's table is partial and in-frame only. This sample has around 94,000 clones, with more than 85% found just once. The sequenced sample was CD4+ or CD8+ T cells sorted from blood, obtained in a trial of the OX40 agonist ivuxolimab. These receptors all come from an adult with an advanced solid tumor such as melanoma, head and neck, liver or kidney cancer.

This chain connects TRBV13 to TRBJ2-1, with 10 positions matching TRBD1. This CDR3 comprises 14 residues. V lost 5 bases and J lost 9; bases outside the gene matches: 7. CDR1 is PRHDT and CDR2 is FYEKMQ in the germline V gene (reference sequence). CDR3 sequence (DNA): TGTGCCAGCAGCCTCCGGGACAGGGGCAGTGAGCAGTTCTTC. Encoded protein: CASSLRDRGSEQFF.

V and J are TRBV6-5 and TRBJ1-1; TRBD1 aligns across 10 bases. The CDR3 has 14 amino acids. The germline CDR1 and CDR2 sequences are MNHEY and SVGAGI. V trimming: 6 bases; J trimming: 5 bases; junction bases outside the gene matches: 6. The CDR3 spells CASRLGQGGTEAFF. CDR3 in DNA: TGTGCCAGCAGATTAGGACAGGGGGGGACTGAAGCTTTCTTT.

V and J are TRBV19 and TRBJ1-2, with no clear D. Trimming left V 2 bases short and J 6 bases short, with 16 bases between. The CDR3 runs 15 residues. The V gene's germline CDR1 is LNHDA and CDR2 SQIVND (reference sequence). The CDR3 coding sequence is TGTGCCAGTAGTATATTCGGAGGGCTGGGGAATGGCTACACCTTC. Protein: CASSIFGGLGNGYTF.

The J gene is TRBJ1-5, the V gene TRBV27; D ambiguous. The CDR3 runs to 13 residues. Per the germline V gene, CDR1 is MNHEY and CDR2 is SMNVEV (reference sequence). V was cut by 4 bases and J by 3 bases, with 7 bases left in between. CDR3 residues: CASSWEANQPQHF. The CDR3 bases are TGTGCCAGCAGTTGGGAGGCCAATCAGCCCCAGCATTTT.

This chain joins TRBV9 and TRBJ2-7; D unresolved. In germline, CDR1 is SGDLS, CDR2 YYNGEE. V shed 4 bases and J shed 7 bases, with 18 bases lying between them. The CDR3 is 14 residues long. The CDR3 DNA reads TGTGCCAGCAGCCCAATCATGGTGGCAGGTGAGCAGTACTTC. Translation gives CASSPIMVAGEQYF.

The genes are TRBV27 and TRBJ2-7, with a possible D match to TRBD1 (8 bases). V was clipped by 6 bases and J by 5 bases, with 17 bases between them. Germline CDR1 and CDR2: MNHEY and SMNVEV (reference sequence). The CDR3 loop spans 14 amino acids. Here the CDR3 reads CASSPDRGGDEQYF. The CDR3 coding sequence is TGTGCCAGCAGCCCCGACAGGGGAGGGGACGAGCAGTACTTC.

The chain employs TRBV6-6 and TRBJ2-5; D is perhaps TRBD1 or TRBD2 (5 bases each). Trimming left V 4 bases short and J 1 base short, with 7 bases between. Germline CDR1 MNHNY, CDR2 SVGAGI (reference sequence). The CDR3 totals 13 residues. CDR3 sequence: CASSLGTQETQYF. In DNA, the CDR3 is TGTGCCAGCAGTTTGGGGACCCAAGAGACCCAGTACTTC.

The V gene is TRBV5-1, the J gene TRBJ1-1, with D possibly matching TRBD1 (5 bases). V lost 0 bases to trimming and J lost 4 bases, with 10 bases between them. Germline assignment: CDR1 SGHRS and CDR2 YFSETQ. This CDR3 has 14 residues. In DNA form, the CDR3 reads TGCGCCAGCAGCTTGGTCAGGGTTTCCACTGAAGCTTTCTTT. This codes for CASSLVRVSTEAFF. The whole variable domain, remainder taken from reference TRBV5-1 and TRBJ1-1, is KAGVTQTPRYLIKTRGQQVTLSCSPISGHRSVSWYQQTPGQGLQFLFEYFSETQRNKGNFPGRFSGRQFSNSRSEMNVSTLELGDSALYLCASSLVRVSTEAFFGQGTRLTVV.

V and J are TRBV6-5 and TRBJ1-1; D ambiguous. This CDR3 has 15 amino acids. Germline CDR1 MNHEY, CDR2 SVGAGI. V was trimmed by 6 bases and J by 4 bases, leaving 18 bases between them. The CDR3: CASRFTGSASTEAFF. CDR3 DNA: TGTGCCAGCAGGTTCACCGGGTCTGCGAGCACTGAAGCTTTCTTT.

This chain uses TRBV5-1 with TRBJ2-2; D is uncertain. V shed 0 bases and J shed 3 bases, with 6 bases lying between them. From germline, CDR1 is SGHRS and CDR2 YFSETQ. The CDR3 contains 14 residues. The CDR3 nucleotides read TGCGCCAGCAGCTTGGAGGGCGACACCGGGGAGCTGTTTTTT. Its protein product is CASSLEGDTGELFF.

The rearrangement joins TRBV6-1 to TRBJ1-2, with no clear D. The CDR3 consists of 14 residues. The germline V gene encodes CDR1 MNHNS and CDR2 SASEGT. V gave up 0 bases and J gave up 4 bases, with 9 bases separating them. This chain's CDR3 is CASSEATGFYGYTF. The CDR3, as DNA: TGTGCCAGCAGTGAAGCGACGGGTTTCTATGGCTACACCTTC.

CDR3 DNA: TGTGCCAGCAACGGGGTCGATGTCAAAAACATTCAGTACTTC. This codes for CASNGVDVKNIQYF. The V gene is TRBV11-2, the J gene TRBJ2-4; D possibly corresponds to TRBD2 (5 bases). Per the germline V gene, CDR1 is SGHAT and CDR2 is FQNNGV. The CDR3 consists of 14 residues. Between the trimmed V and J ends, which lost 7 bases and 3 bases, there was a span of 13 bases.

This rearrangement joins TRBV6-1 to TRBJ2-1; TRBD2 agrees at 10 bases. V was clipped by 4 bases and J by 3 bases; unmatched bases: 9. The CDR3 consists of 17 residues. Germline V gene sequence: CDR1 MNHNS, CDR2 SASEGT. CDR3 sequence: CASSARLAGAIYNEQFF. CDR3 bases: TGTGCCAGCAGTGCAAGACTAGCGGGTGCCATCTACAATGAGCAGTTCTTC.

The genes are TRBV5-8 and TRBJ2-1; D perhaps matches TRBD2 (5 bases). V was clipped by 0 bases and J by 6 bases, with 13 bases between them. CDR1 is SGHTS and CDR2 is YDEGEE in the germline V gene. CDR3 length: 15 residues. The CDR3 bases are TGTGCCAGCAGCTTGGGTCTAGCCCCCAGCAATGAGCAGTTCTTC. Translation gives CASSLGLAPSNEQFF.

The chain is built from TRBV25-1 and TRBJ1-5; tentative D call: TRBD1 (6 bases). This CDR3 comprises 16 residues. V was pared by 1 base and J by 2 bases, with 12 bases between. Germline V gives CDR1 MGHDK, CDR2 SYGVNS. CDR3 DNA: TGTGCCAGCAGTGAATCGGGGGGGCACGGCAATCAGCCCCAGCATTTT. This gives the protein CASSESGGHGNQPQHF.

This chain uses TRBV27 with TRBJ2-2; 7 bases are shared with TRBD2. The junction had 11 bases not matched to a gene; V was cut back by 4 bases and J by 6 bases. The CDR3 is 16 amino acids. CDR1 is MNHEY, CDR2 SMNVEV, per germline (reference sequence). The CDR3 DNA follows: TGTGCCAGCAGTTCTCTTGGGGTAGCGGGTCCCGGGGAGCTGTTTTTT. Translation gives CASSSLGVAGPGELFF.

The chain employs TRBV5-6 and TRBJ2-3, with TRBD1 matching over 8 bases. V shed 4 bases and J 2 bases; nucleotides not matched to a gene: 9. The CDR3 has 16 amino acids. Germline V gene lookup returns CDR1 SGHDT and CDR2 YYEEEE. As DNA, the CDR3 is TGTGCCAGCAGCACGGGACAGGCACTCCTCACAGATACGCAGTATTTT. Translating it yields CASSTGQALLTDTQYF.

This clone has only one observation. The chain joins TRBV19 to TRBJ2-7, with D possibly TRBD1 on 5 matching bases. Germline CDR1 and CDR2: LNHDA and SQIVND (reference sequence). Trimming removed 3 bases from V and 0 bases from J, with 6 bases in between. This CDR3 contains 13 residues. This chain's CDR3 is CASSMDNSYEQYF. The CDR3 DNA reads as TGTGCCAGTAGTATGGACAACTCCTACGAGCAGTACTTC.

This clone was recorded once. V is TRBV15 and J is TRBJ2-1; no firm D call. This CDR3 contains 15 residues. Germline V gives CDR1 LNHNV, CDR2 YYDKDF (reference sequence). Trimming pared 4 bases from V and 5 bases from J, leaving 15 bases between. DNA of the CDR3: TGTGCCACCAGCACCAGGAAAGGGATGGACAATGAGCAGTTCTTC. Translating it yields CATSTRKGMDNEQFF. Supplemented by reference TRBV15 and TRBJ2-1, the full variable domain reads DAMVIQNPRYQVTQFGKPVTLSCSQTLNHNVMYWYQQKSSQAPKLLFHYYDKDFNNEADTPDNFQSRRPNTSFCFLDIRSPGLGDTAMYLCATSTRKGMDNEQFFGPGTRLTVL.

The rearrangement uses TRBV6-5 and TRBJ2-7; 7 bases align to TRBD2. The trim removed 5 bases at V and 3 bases at J, leaving 10 bases unmatched. Germline V gene data show CDR1 as MNHEY and CDR2 as SVGAGI. The CDR3 is 15 residues long. The CDR3 coding sequence is TGTGCCAGCAGTGCCCGGGACTATATAGGCTACGAGCAGTACTTC. Translation gives CASSARDYIGYEQYF.

V and J are TRBV7-2 and TRBJ2-7; tentative D call: TRBD2 (6 bases). The CDR3 sequence is 14 residues long. The V and J ends lost 3 bases and 4 bases respectively, with 13 bases between them. From germline, CDR1 is SGHTA and CDR2 FQGNSA. CDR3 in amino acids: CASSFSGPSYEQYF. The CDR3 nucleotides are TGTGCCAGCAGCTTTAGCGGCCCTAGTTACGAGCAGTACTTC.

The chain employs TRBV6-5 and TRBJ2-7; 9 bases are shared with TRBD1. Per germline, CDR1 MNHEY and CDR2 SVGAGI. V shed 2 bases, J shed 1 base, and the junction held 6 bases outside the gene matches. This CDR3 comprises 16 residues. The CDR3 protein is CASSYRRDRVSYEQYF. In DNA form, the CDR3 reads TGTGCCAGCAGTTACCGCCGGGACAGGGTGTCCTACGAGCAGTACTTC.

This clone was seen once. V gene TRBV2 combines with J gene TRBJ2-5, with 12 bases fitting TRBD1. Germline CDR1 is SNHLY and CDR2 is FYNNEI. The CDR3 is 15 amino acids. With 6 bases clipped from V and 4 bases from J, the junction kept 6 bases outside the gene matches. The DNA of the CDR3 is TGTGCCAGCAGAACCGGGACAGGGGGCGTAGAGACCCAGTACTTC. It encodes CASRTGTGGVETQYF.

The chain has TRBV29-1 and TRBJ2-7, with TRBD2 identical over 8 bases. CDR3 length equals 14 residues. Germline CDR1 is SQVTM and CDR2 is ANQGSEA. V shed 4 bases and J 5 bases; nucleotides not matched to a gene: 10. CDR3 sequence reads: CSVVVAGGLDEQYF. CDR3 nucleotide sequence: TGCAGCGTTGTCGTGGCGGGAGGACTCGACGAGCAGTACTTC.

The V call is TRBV13, the J call TRBJ1-2; perhaps TRBD1 as D (5 bases). V lost 0 bases and J lost 7, with 12 bases in between. Germline V gene lookup returns CDR1 PRHDT and CDR2 FYEKMQ (reference sequence). CDR3 length equals 14 residues. CDR3 sequence: CASSLGGDSRGYTF. Written as DNA, the CDR3 is TGTGCCAGCAGCTTAGGCGGCGACAGCCGTGGCTACACCTTC.

The chain joins TRBV5-1 to TRBJ2-1; 7 nucleotides align to TRBD2. Looked up from germline, CDR1 is SGHRS and CDR2 is YFSETQ. Unmatched junction bases numbered 5, after V lost 2 bases and J lost 3 bases. CDR3 length: 15 amino acids. The CDR3 region has the DNA TGCGCCAGCAGCTTAGAGCGGGGCGTCTACAATGAGCAGTTCTTC. Translated: CASSLERGVYNEQFF.

The chain employs TRBV27 and TRBJ2-5; 10 positions match TRBD1. This CDR3 has 17 amino acids. Per germline, CDR1 MNHEY and CDR2 SMNVEV (reference sequence). After removal of 3 bases from V and 4 bases from J, the junction contained 11 bases not matched to a gene. In nucleotides, the CDR3 is TGTGCCAGCAGTTTTCAATATGGACAGGGGGGGAGAGAGACCCAGTACTTC. This sequence encodes CASSFQYGQGGRETQYF.